The entry below gives a single T cell receptor beta chain sequence along with its context. Authors' analysis steps: The authors estimated nucleated cell counts from reference gene primer amplification. Libraries were prepared by immunoSEQ multiplex PCR; TCRdb keeps only in-frame clonotypes and omits some of them. The V and J calls and clone size were taken over from that table, and D and trimming were inferred from the DNA. The sample lists over 120,000 clones, around 84% occurring once. The sample comes from a study of blood T cell repertoires in COVID-19. As for the study in general: The origin of the acute and convalescent COVID-19 samples was the United States, Italy and Spain. PBMCs, B-cell-depleted T cells, or T cells were the source of the cDNA or gDNA that made up the material.

CDR3 size: 15 residues. V lost 3 bases, J lost 3 bases, and 7 bases stayed unmatched. Germline CDR1 reads SGDLS; CDR2 reads YYNGEE. The TCR comes from a human donor with acute or convalescent COVID-19. The donor label of this sample is uncertain. The chain combines TRBV9 with TRBJ2-7, with 9 nucleotides matching TRBD1. The sample consisted of peripheral blood. The CDR3 sequence is CASSAGTGSIYEQYF. CDR3 in DNA: TGTGCCAGCAGCGCTGGGACAGGGTCCATCTACGAGCAGTACTTC.